This T cell receptor (beta chain) originates from a study of cytomegalovirus exposure and HLA in healthy donors. Worth noting for this clone: Its antigen remains unidentified.

V was cut by 2 bases and J by 8 bases, with 13 bases left in between. In germline, CDR1 is SGHKS, CDR2 YYEKEE (reference sequence). The CDR3 sequence is 14 residues long. Vbeta (60) and Jbeta (13) primers were used in the PCR. The table came from immunoSEQ multiplex PCR; TCRdb's copy has only in-frame clones and leaves some out. The table shows 150,000 to 200,000 clones, with 80% to 90% occurring only once. The study, taken as a whole, reports: Many donors shared some public TCRs, even though most TCR sequences were rare.

The TCR was taken from a man in his late teens or twenties in good health and CMV-seropositive. The sequenced material came from PBMCs. The V gene is TRBV5-5, the J gene TRBJ1-4, with D possibly matching TRBD1 (5 bases). CDR3 sequence: CASSFNRGAEKLFF. CDR3 in DNA: TGTGCCAGCAGCTTTAATAGGGGCGCGGAAAAACTGTTTTTT.